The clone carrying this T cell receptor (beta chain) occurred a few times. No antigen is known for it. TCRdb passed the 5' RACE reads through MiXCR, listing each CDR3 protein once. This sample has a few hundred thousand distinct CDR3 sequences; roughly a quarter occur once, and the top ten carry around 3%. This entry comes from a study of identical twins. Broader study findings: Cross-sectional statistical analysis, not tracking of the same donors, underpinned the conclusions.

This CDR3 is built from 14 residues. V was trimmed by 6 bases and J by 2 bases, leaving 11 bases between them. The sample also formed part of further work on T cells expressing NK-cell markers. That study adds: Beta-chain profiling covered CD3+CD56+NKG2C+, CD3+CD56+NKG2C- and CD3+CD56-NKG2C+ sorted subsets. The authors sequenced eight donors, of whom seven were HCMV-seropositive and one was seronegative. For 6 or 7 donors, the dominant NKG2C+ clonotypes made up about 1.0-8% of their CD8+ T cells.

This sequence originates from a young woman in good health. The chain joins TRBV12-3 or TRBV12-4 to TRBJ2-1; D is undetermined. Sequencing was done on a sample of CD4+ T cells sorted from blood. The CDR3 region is CASRELRAYNEQFF. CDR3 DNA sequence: TGTGCCAGCAGGGAGCTCCGAGCCTACAATGAGCAGTTCTTC.